This T cell receptor beta chain was captured in a study of post-analysis software for immune sequencing data. Study-level findings and limits: Analysis by F measure revealed that same-batch samples clustered strongly together. There was significantly lower normalized Chao1 diversity in multiple sclerosis patients than in controls.

Comment on this clonotype: Its antigen remains unidentified.

TCR beta libraries were prepared from cDNA with unique molecular identifiers. TCRdb reanalysed the PCR reads using MiXCR and keeps one entry per CDR3 protein. The sample gives about half a million distinct CDR3 sequences, approximately 46% of which show up once; about 12% is in the top ten. Material for sequencing was blood. The receptor comes from a girl aged 10 to 17 with multiple sclerosis.

This CDR3 reads CASSRPETTEAFF. The CDR3 DNA reads as TGTGCCAGCAGTAGGCCCGAGACCACTGAAGCTTTCTTT. The chain links TRBV12-3 or TRBV12-4 to TRBJ1-1; D uncertain. The CDR3 sequence is 13 residues long. V was pared by 5 bases and J by 4 bases, with 11 bases between.